This T cell receptor beta chain was sequenced in a study of blood T cells in healthy people across ages. Whole-study findings and limits: It was not possible, with unsorted PBMCs, to conclusively compare naive and antigen-experienced cells.

Next came a second PCR, run for about 7 to 12 cycles, which used a sample-barcoded 5' primer along with a J-beta primer mix. TCRdb fed the 5' RACE reads into MiXCR, producing one record per CDR3 protein. The data hold about 1 million distinct CDR3 sequences, with 20% to 25% observed a single time. This clonotype was counted only a few times. Its cognate antigen is unknown. V dropped 1 base and J dropped 5; count of bases not matched to a gene: 8. Germline CDR1 is SGHTA and CDR2 is FQGNSA. The CDR3 length is 15 residues. The same sample was also used in a study of T cells of mothers and their children.

The gene calls are TRBV7-2 and TRBJ2-7; TRBD2 matches at 7 bases. The source is a girl aged 2-10 years in good health. Material for sequencing was blood. The CDR3 spells CASSLEGLVTHEQYF. The CDR3 region has the DNA TGTGCCAGCAGCTTAGAAGGACTAGTAACCCACGAGCAGTACTTC.